This T cell receptor (beta chain) was identified during a study of vaccination effects on CD4 cells after COVID-19. Produced via immunoSEQ multiplex PCR; TCRdb's table is partial and in-frame only. This sample has around 81,000 clones, with roughly 73% found just once. This clone was counted a single time. What it binds is not known. Sequencing was preceded by expansion of antigen-specific CD4+ T cells with viral peptide pools in the ViraFEST assay. CD4+ T cells were isolated after 10 days of culture. Everyone in the study got two shots of either the BNT162b2 or mRNA-1273 vaccine. V was trimmed by 1 base and J by 5 bases, leaving 14 bases between them. Germline V gene sequence: CDR1 MGHRA, CDR2 YSYEKL. CDR3 length: 15 residues.

This rearrangement joins TRBV4-1 to TRBJ2-5; D is unclear. Sequencing used CD4+ T cells from PBMCs cultured with HCoV-OC43 spike peptides, obtained after COVID-19 vaccination. Subset described: HCoV-OC43 spike overlapping peptide pool stimulation. The TCR originated in a human donor who received a COVID-19 vaccine. For the CDR3, the DNA is TGCGCCAGCAGCCAAGCCCAATCGAGGATGGAGACCCAGTACTTC. Its protein is CASSQAQSRMETQYF.